What follows are 27 T cell receptor beta chains derived from one specimen sequenced in a study of blood T cell repertoires in COVID-19. Only in-frame clones appear in the TCRdb table, and some are missing; sequencing was by immunoSEQ multiplex PCR. The profile shows approximately 300,000 clones, around 90% of them singletons. The sequencing input was peripheral blood. These receptors originate from a woman between 40 and 55 years old with COVID-19, enrolled during active disease.

The gene calls are TRBV9 and TRBJ1-1; D gene uncertain. Germline V gene lookup returns CDR1 SGDLS and CDR2 YYNGEE. The CDR3 has 13 amino acids. V gave up 1 base and J gave up 4 bases, with 8 bases separating them. CDR3 region: CASSVYGSTEAFF. CDR3 coding DNA: TGTGCCAGCAGCGTATATGGGAGCACTGAAGCTTTCTTT.

The genes are TRBV12-2 and TRBJ1-2; TRBD1 was called by the table and not checked on the DNA. TRBV12-2 is a pseudogene segment. The CDR3 consists of 16 residues. The CDR3 reads CASRPETRTRNYGYTF. CDR3 in DNA: TGTGCAAGTCGCCCCGAGACCCGGACACGCAACTATGGCTACACCTTC.

The chain combines TRBV7-9 with TRBJ2-3, with TRBD2 matching 8 bases. This CDR3 region has 13 residues. The trim removed 3 bases at V and 6 bases at J, leaving 2 bases unmatched. Germline lookup yields CDR1 SEHNR and CDR2 FQNEAQ (reference sequence). CDR3 sequence: CASSLTSADTQYF. The CDR3 region has the DNA TGTGCCAGCAGCTTGACTAGCGCGGATACGCAGTATTTT.

This chain joins TRBV7-2 and TRBJ1-6, with 9 bases that match TRBD1. V lost 2 bases, J lost 10 bases, and 6 bases stayed unmatched. Germline values: CDR1 SGHTA, CDR2 FQGNSA. The CDR3 spans 15 residues. The CDR3 DNA is TGTGCCAGCAGCTTAACCGGACAGGGGCAGTCACCCCTCCACTTT. This translates into CASSLTGQGQSPLHF.

The gene calls are TRBV6-5 and TRBJ1-2; maybe TRBD1 (5 bases). CDR3 length: 15 amino acids. Germline CDR1 is MNHEY and CDR2 is SVGAGI. With 6 bases removed from V and 4 bases from J, the gap between germline ends came to 18 bases. The CDR3 protein is CASSTRPGNLYGYTF. The CDR3 nucleotides are TGTGCCAGCAGCACTCGCCCAGGGAATCTCTATGGCTACACCTTC.

CDR3 DNA sequence: TGCGCCAGCAGCCAATTGGCGGGAACAGATACGCAGTATTTT. Translated: CASSQLAGTDTQYF. The rearrangement uses TRBV4-3 and TRBJ2-3, with a weak D call TRBD2 (6 bases). This CDR3 contains 14 residues. V was pared by 2 bases and J by 3 bases, with 9 bases between. Germline assignment: CDR1 LGHNA and CDR2 YSLEER.

This chain uses TRBV5-6 with TRBJ2-7, with unresolved D. V was shortened by 2 bases and J by 4 bases, with 7 bases between the two germline ends. Germline V gives CDR1 SGHDT, CDR2 YYEEEE. CDR3 length equals 12 residues. For the CDR3, the DNA is TGTGCCAGCAGCTTCCTGCGGTACGAGCAGTACTTC. Translation: CASSFLRYEQYF.

The chain links TRBV4-3 to TRBJ2-1, with 8 positions matching TRBD2. The CDR3 runs to 17 residues. CDR1 and CDR2 from the germline V gene are LGHNA and YSLEER. V lost 0 bases, J lost 3 bases, and 7 bases stayed unmatched. CDR3 sequence (DNA): TGCGCCAGCAGCCAAGATTATTCGGGGGGGCTCTACAATGAGCAGTTCTTC. Protein product: CASSQDYSGGLYNEQFF.

The CDR3 DNA follows: TGTGCCAGCAGCCACCGGGAGGGCTACACCTTC. It codes for CASSHREGYTF. The J gene is TRBJ1-2, the V gene TRBV3-1 (or the pseudogene TRBV3-2); D call uncertain. Trimming removed 3 bases from V and 8 bases from J, with 7 bases in between. This CDR3 contains 11 residues. Germline CDR1 reads LGHDT; CDR2 reads YNNKEL (reference sequence).

In its sample, this clone was seen once. The chain carries TRBV4-3 and TRBJ2-7, with TRBD2 as a possible D gene (7 bases). This CDR3 is built from 14 residues. The germline V gene has CDR1 LGHNA and CDR2 YSLEER. V was shortened by 0 bases and J by 4 bases, with 10 bases between the two germline ends. DNA for the CDR3: TGCGCCAGCAGCCAAGAACGGGGGGCGTACGAGCAGTACTTC. Its protein is CASSQERGAYEQYF.

V gene TRBV19 combines with J gene TRBJ2-7, with D maybe TRBD1 (5 bases). The V and J ends lost 5 bases and 2 bases respectively, with 10 bases between them. The CDR3 extends over 13 amino acids. The germline CDR1 and CDR2 sequences are LNHDA and SQIVND (reference sequence). For the CDR3, the DNA is TGTGCCAGTAGTCGCAGGGAAACCTACGAGCAGTACTTC. Amino acids: CASSRRETYEQYF.

The rearrangement joins TRBV2 to TRBJ1-2; possibly TRBD1 for D (6 bases). The germline V gene has CDR1 SNHLY and CDR2 FYNNEI. CDR3 length equals 13 residues. V lost 5 bases and J 3 bases, leaving 10 bases between the germline ends. The CDR3: CASSPTGYYGYTF. The CDR3 region has the DNA TGTGCCAGCAGTCCTACAGGGTACTATGGCTACACCTTC.

The chain is built from TRBV30 and TRBJ1-5; a weak D match, TRBD1 (6 bases). Germline CDR1 is GTSNPN and CDR2 is SVGIG (reference sequence). The CDR3 has 13 amino acids. Trimming removed 2 bases at V and 12 bases at J, with 17 bases between. The CDR3 loop reads CAWSSSLRDIQHF. The CDR3 region has the DNA TGTGCCTGGAGTTCAAGTCTACGGGACATCCAGCATTTT. The variable domain in full, completed from reference TRBV30 and TRBJ1-5, reads SQTIHQWPATLVQPVGSPLSLECTVEGTSNPNLYWYRQAAGRGLQLLFYSVGIGQISSEVPQNLSASRPQDRQFILSSKKLLLSDSGFYLCAWSSSLRDIQHFGDGTRLSIL.

The chain recombines TRBV7-2 with TRBJ2-7; D might be TRBD1 (6 bases). Germline V gene lookup returns CDR1 SGHTA and CDR2 FQGNSA. The CDR3 loop spans 12 amino acids. Trimming cost V 3 bases and J 4 bases, with 7 bases left between them. The CDR3 region is CASSFTGYEQYF. For the CDR3, the DNA is TGTGCCAGCAGCTTCACAGGGTACGAGCAGTACTTC.

The chain is built from TRBV5-1 and TRBJ2-2; possibly TRBD1 for D (6 bases). The CDR3 runs to 15 residues. V lost 2 bases and J 6 bases, leaving 14 bases between the germline ends. Germline CDR1 SGHRS, CDR2 YFSETQ. The CDR3 reads CASSFVTGPAGELFF. DNA for the CDR3: TGCGCCAGCAGCTTTGTCACAGGGCCAGCCGGGGAGCTGTTTTTT.

The chain employs TRBV5-8 and TRBJ1-6; 8 bases match TRBD1. Germline lookup yields CDR1 SGHTS and CDR2 YDEGEE. The CDR3 has 15 amino acids. V lost 0 bases, J lost 9 bases, and 5 bases stayed unmatched. The CDR3 sequence is CASSLGIQGASPLHF. CDR3 DNA: TGTGCCAGCAGCTTGGGGATCCAGGGGGCTTCACCCCTCCACTTT.

The rearrangement joins TRBV6-5 to TRBJ2-7; 9 bases agree with TRBD1. The V gene's germline CDR1 is MNHEY and CDR2 SVGAGI. V was pared by 6 bases and J by 5 bases, with 5 bases of the junction left unmatched. The CDR3 covers 13 residues. CDR3: CASSRGQGHEQYF. CDR3 DNA: TGTGCCAGCAGCCGGGGACAGGGCCACGAGCAGTACTTC.

The J gene is TRBJ2-1, the V gene TRBV9, with D unclear. CDR1 and CDR2 from the germline V gene are SGDLS and YYNGEE. The V end was cut by 0 bases, the J end by 8 bases, with 9 bases between. This CDR3 has 13 residues. The CDR3 region has the DNA TGTGCCAGCAGCGTAGACCCCCGGGATGAGCAGTTCTTC. Translated, it gives CASSVDPRDEQFF.

J is TRBJ2-4 and V is TRBV3-1 (or the pseudogene TRBV3-2); D not certain. V dropped 1 base and J dropped 0 bases, with 13 bases sitting between them. CDR3 size: 17 residues. CDR1 and CDR2 from the germline V gene are LGHDT and YNNKEL (reference sequence). The CDR3: CASSQAYANRAKNIQYF. The CDR3, as DNA: TGTGCCAGCAGCCAAGCGTACGCCAACAGAGCCAAAAACATTCAGTACTTC.

The chain links TRBV28 to TRBJ1-2, with a tentative D call TRBD1 (5 bases). Germline V CDR1 and CDR2: MDHEN, SYDVKM. The CDR3 has 14 residues. Trimming left V 6 bases short and J 5 bases short, with 16 bases between. CDR3 DNA: TGTGCCAGCAGCTCGACGGACACCCCTTATGGCTACACCTTC. Protein: CASSSTDTPYGYTF.

The chain combines TRBV7-2 with TRBJ1-2; 8 bases are a match to TRBD1. The CDR3 sequence is 14 residues long. CDR1 and CDR2 (germline): SGHTA, FQGNSA. V was pared by 1 base and J by 6 bases, with 4 bases of the junction left unmatched. The CDR3 coding sequence is TGTGCCAGCAGCTTAGACAGGGGGACCCATGGCTACACCTTC. Its protein is CASSLDRGTHGYTF.

The V gene is TRBV2, the J gene TRBJ1-2; no definite D call. Trimming left V 8 bases short and J 8 bases short, with 12 bases between. CDR3 length equals 11 residues. Germline assignment: CDR1 SNHLY and CDR2 FYNNEI. The CDR3 bases are TGTGCCAGCGCGCCTGGAGGGGGCTACACCTTC. Its protein is CASAPGGGYTF.

The chain combines TRBV5-4 with TRBJ2-7; 7 bases fit TRBD1. In germline, CDR1 is SGHNT, CDR2 YYREEE (reference sequence). Unmatched junction bases numbered 4, after V lost 4 bases and J lost 0 bases. CDR3 size: 14 residues. The CDR3 is CASSGRQGSYEQYF. The DNA of the CDR3 is TGTGCCAGCAGCGGAAGACAGGGCTCCTACGAGCAGTACTTC.

This clone was found once. The V call is TRBV24-1, the J call TRBJ2-3; 8 bases are a match to TRBD1. J was trimmed by 3 bases and V by 6 bases; bases with no gene match: 7. CDR1 and CDR2 from the germline V gene are KGHDR and SFDVKD. CDR3 size: 15 residues. The CDR3 loop reads CATSSDGQGTDTQYF. Here the CDR3 DNA reads TGTGCCACCAGTTCCGATGGACAGGGAACAGATACGCAGTATTTT.

The chain is built from TRBV28 and TRBJ1-1; D may be TRBD1 (5 bases). The V gene lost 7 bases and the J gene lost 0 bases, with 15 bases spanning the gap. The CDR3 runs 15 residues. CDR1 is MDHEN and CDR2 is SYDVKM in the germline V gene. The CDR3 sequence is CASTSYRIMNTEAFF. The CDR3 nucleotides read TGTGCCAGCACCTCATACAGGATCATGAACACTGAAGCTTTCTTT.

The chain couples TRBV7-2 to TRBJ2-7; 8 positions match TRBD1. The CDR3 contains 16 residues. The V and J ends lost 4 bases and 0 bases, in that order; junction bases with no gene match: 8. Per the germline V gene, CDR1 is SGHTA and CDR2 is FQGNSA. CDR3 region: CASSWGTGRGSYEQYF. The CDR3 DNA reads TGTGCCAGCAGCTGGGGGACAGGCCGGGGCTCCTACGAGCAGTACTTC.

V usage is TRBV5-5 and J usage is TRBJ1-4, with D hard to call. CDR3 length: 13 residues. Trimming stripped 2 bases from V and 4 bases from J, with 6 bases between. Per germline, CDR1 SGHKS and CDR2 YYEKEE (reference sequence). CDR3 sequence: CASSLQINEKLFF. CDR3 in DNA: TGTGCCAGCAGCTTACAGATTAATGAAAAACTGTTTTTT. The complete variable domain, with remaining parts taken from reference TRBV5-5 and TRBJ1-4, reads DAGVTQSPTHLIKTRGQQVTLRCSPISGHKSVSWYQQVLGQGPQFIFQYYEKEERGRGNFPDRFSARQFPNYSSELNVNALLLGDSALYLCASSLQINEKLFFGSGTQLSVL.